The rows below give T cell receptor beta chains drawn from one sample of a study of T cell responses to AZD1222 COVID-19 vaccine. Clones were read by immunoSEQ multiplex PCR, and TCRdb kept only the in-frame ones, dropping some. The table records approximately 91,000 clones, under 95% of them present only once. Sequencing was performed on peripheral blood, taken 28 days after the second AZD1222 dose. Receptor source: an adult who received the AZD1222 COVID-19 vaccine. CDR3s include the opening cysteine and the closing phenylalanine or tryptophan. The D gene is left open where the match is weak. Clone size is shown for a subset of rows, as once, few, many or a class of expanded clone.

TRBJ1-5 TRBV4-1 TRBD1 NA TGCGCCAGCAGCCAAGTCGTCAGGGGGCTCAATCAGCCCCAGCATTTT CASSQVVRGLNQPQHF
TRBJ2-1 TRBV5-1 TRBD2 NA TGCGCCAGCAGCCTCGGGACTAGCGGGAGGGCCGCCTCCTACAATGAGCAGTTCTTC CASSLGTSGRAASYNEQFF
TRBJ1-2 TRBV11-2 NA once TGTGCCAGCAGCCCTACGGGGAACTATGGCTACACCTTC CASSPTGNYGYTF
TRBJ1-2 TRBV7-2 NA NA TGTGCCAGCAGCGCTAGGCGGGGCGATAACTATGGCTACACCTTC CASSARRGDNYGYTF
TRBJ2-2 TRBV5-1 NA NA TGCGCCAGCAGCTGGGACGTCCACGCGAACACCGGGGAGCTGTTTTTT CASSWDVHANTGELFF
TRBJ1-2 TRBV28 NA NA TGTGCCAGCAGTTTAACAAGCTATGGCTACACCTTC CASSLTSYGYTF
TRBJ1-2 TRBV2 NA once TGTGCATCCAAAGGGCAGTACTATGGCTACACCTTC CASKGQYYGYTF
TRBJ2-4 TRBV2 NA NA TGTGCCAGCAGTTTCGGTCCCAAAAACATTCAGTACTTC CASSFGPKNIQYF
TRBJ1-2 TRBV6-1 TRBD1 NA TGTGCCAGCATTAAGGGGGCACAGGGTCGTGGCTACACCTTC CASIKGAQGRGYTF
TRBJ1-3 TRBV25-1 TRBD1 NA TGTGCCAGCAGTGAGCCAGGGGGAATTCGCTCTGGAAACACCATATATTTT CASSEPGGIRSGNTIYF